This TCR beta chain was identified during a study of blood T cells in healthy people across ages. Together with a sample-barcoded 5' primer, a J-beta primer mix was included in a second PCR lasting roughly 6 to 12 cycles. TCRdb re-called the 5' RACE reads with MiXCR, one entry per CDR3 protein. The table has 920,000 or so distinct CDR3 sequences, more than 35% seen once. Sequencing was performed on blood. The receptor's source is a woman aged 55-75 years in good health.

This chain's CDR3 is CSVEIGNTGELFF. CDR3 DNA sequence: TGCAGCGTTGAGATTGGGAACACCGGGGAGCTGTTTTTT. The chain joins TRBV29-1 to TRBJ2-2; no reliable D call. CDR1 SQVTM and CDR2 ANQGSEA come from the germline V gene. This CDR3 is 13 amino acids long. Trimming took 3 bases from V and 1 from J, leaving 6 bases between them.